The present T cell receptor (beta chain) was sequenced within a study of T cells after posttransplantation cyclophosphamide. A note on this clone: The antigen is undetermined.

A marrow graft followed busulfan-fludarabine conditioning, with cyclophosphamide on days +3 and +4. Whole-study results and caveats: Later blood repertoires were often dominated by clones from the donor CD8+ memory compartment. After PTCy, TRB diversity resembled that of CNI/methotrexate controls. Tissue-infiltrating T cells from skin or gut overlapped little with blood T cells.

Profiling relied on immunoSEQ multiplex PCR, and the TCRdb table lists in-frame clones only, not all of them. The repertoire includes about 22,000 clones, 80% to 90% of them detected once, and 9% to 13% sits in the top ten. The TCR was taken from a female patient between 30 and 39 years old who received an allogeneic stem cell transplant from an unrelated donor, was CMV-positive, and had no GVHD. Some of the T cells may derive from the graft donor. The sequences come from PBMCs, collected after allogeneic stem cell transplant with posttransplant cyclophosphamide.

CDR3 DNA: TGCGCCAGCAGCCAAGTCGGGGGGACTAATGAAAAACTGTTTTTT. As protein: CASSQVGGTNEKLFF. This chain joins TRBV4-1 and TRBJ1-4; a possible D gene is TRBD1 (5 bases). Trimming cost V 1 base and J 2 bases, with 8 bases left between them. The CDR3 consists of 15 residues. Germline lookup yields CDR1 MGHRA and CDR2 YSYEKL.